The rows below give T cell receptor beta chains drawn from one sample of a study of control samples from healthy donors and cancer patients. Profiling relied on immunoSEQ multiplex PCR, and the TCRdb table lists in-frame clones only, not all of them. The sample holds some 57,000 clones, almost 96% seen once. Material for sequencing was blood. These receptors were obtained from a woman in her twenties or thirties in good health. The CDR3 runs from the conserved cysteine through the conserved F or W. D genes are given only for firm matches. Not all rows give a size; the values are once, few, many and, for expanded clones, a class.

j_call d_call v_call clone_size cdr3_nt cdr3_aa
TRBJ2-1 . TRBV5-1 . TGCGCCTGCCTAGTGGCCAATGAGCAGTTCTTC CACLVANEQFF
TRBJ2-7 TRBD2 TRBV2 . TGTGCCAGCAGTGCGGGACTAGTTATCTACGAGCAGTACTTC CASSAGLVIYEQYF
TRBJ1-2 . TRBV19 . TGTGCCAGTGGCCCCCTGGGGGGGGATAACTATGGCTACACCTTC CASGPLGGDNYGYTF
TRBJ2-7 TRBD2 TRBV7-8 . TGTGCCAGCAGCAGAACTAGCGCCTGGGCATCCTACGAGCAGTACTTC CASSRTSAWASYEQYF
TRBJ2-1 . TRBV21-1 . TGTGCCAGCAGCCCCCCCCCAGGGACCACTGACTACAATGAGCAGTTCTTC CASSPPPGTTDYNEQFF
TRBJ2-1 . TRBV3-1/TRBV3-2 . TGTGCCAGCAGCCAAATCACCGACAGCAAGCATAACAATGAGCAGTTCTTC CASSQITDSKHNNEQFF
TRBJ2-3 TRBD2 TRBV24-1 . TGTGCCACCAGTGGGCCGGGACTAGGGGCCCCAGATACGCAGTATTTT CATSGPGLGAPDTQYF
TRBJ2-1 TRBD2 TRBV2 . TGTACAGGGACTAGTGGCAACAATGAGCAGTTCTTC CTGTSGNNEQFF
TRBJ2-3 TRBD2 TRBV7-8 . TGTGCCAGCAGCCCCAGGGACTATTCAGATACGCAGTATTTT CASSPRDYSDTQYF
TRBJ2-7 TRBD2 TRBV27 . TGTGCCAGCAGTCCCGGGACTAGCGGGACCTACGAGCAGTACTTC CASSPGTSGTYEQYF
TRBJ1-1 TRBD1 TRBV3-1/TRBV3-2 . TGTGCCAGCAGCCAGCAGGGGGGCATGAACACTGAAGCTTTCTTT CASSQQGGMNTEAFF
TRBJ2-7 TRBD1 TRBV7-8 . TGTGCCAGCAGCCGAGGGACAGGGGGTCCCTACGAGCAGTACTTC CASSRGTGGPYEQYF
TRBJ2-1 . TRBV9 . TGTGCCAGGCCCCAGCCGAGAGGTTTTAGTGAGCAGTTCTTC CARPQPRGFSEQFF
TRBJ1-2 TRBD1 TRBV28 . TGTGCCAGCAACGACGGACAGGGGGACTATGGCTACACCTTC CASNDGQGDYGYTF
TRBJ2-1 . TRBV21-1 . TGTGCCAGCAGCAAGACAGGGGGCATGGGTAATGAGCAGTTCTTC CASSKTGGMGNEQFF
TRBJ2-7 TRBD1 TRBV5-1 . TGCGCCAGCAGCTTGGGGCCCCTCGACAGGGACACCCCCTACGAGCAGTACTTC CASSLGPLDRDTPYEQYF
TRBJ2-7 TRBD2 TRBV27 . TGTGCCAGCAGCAGTAGACTAGCGGGAGCGCGGGAGCAGTACTTC CASSSRLAGAREQYF
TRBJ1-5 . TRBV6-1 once TGTGCCAGCAGTGAAGGCGGATCTCCACAGCCCCAGCATTTT CASSEGGSPQPQHF
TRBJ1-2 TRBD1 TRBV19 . TGTGCCAGTACCCTGGGACAGGGCTATGGCTACACCTTC CASTLGQGYGYTF
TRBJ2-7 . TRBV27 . TGTGCCAGCAGTTTATCCGGGGGCGGCTCCTACGAGCAGTACTTC CASSLSGGGSYEQYF
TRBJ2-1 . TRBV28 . TGTGCCAGCAGTCCTAGACACACCTACAATGAGCAGTTCTTC CASSPRHTYNEQFF
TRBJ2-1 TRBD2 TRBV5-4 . TGTGCCAGCAGCTCATACGGGACTAAGAATGAGCAGTTCTTC CASSSYGTKNEQFF
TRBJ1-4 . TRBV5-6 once TGTGCCAGCAGCTTCGCGGGTTTGGGGGCAGCTAATGAAAAACTGTTTTTT CASSFAGLGAANEKLFF
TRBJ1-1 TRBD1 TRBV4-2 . TGTGCCAGCAGCCAAGAGGGGGTGACGGGACAGGGGGCCAGCACAGCTTTCTTT CASSQEGVTGQGASTAFF
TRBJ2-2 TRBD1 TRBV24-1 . TGTGCCACCAGTGACCCAAGGGGGCCCGGGGAGCTGTTTTTT CATSDPRGPGELFF
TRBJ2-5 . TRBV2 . TGTGCCAGCAGTGGGCAGGGCCAAGAGACCCAGTACTTC CASSGQGQETQYF
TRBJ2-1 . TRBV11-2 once TGTGCCAGCAGCTTCGGGACACAGTCCTACAATGAGCAGTTCTTC CASSFGTQSYNEQFF